The clone carrying this T cell receptor (beta chain) was seen a handful of times. The PCR contained 60 Vbeta and 13 Jbeta primers. Profiled with immunoSEQ multiplex PCR; TCRdb holds only in-frame clones, not every one. The sample consists of over 150,000 clones, around 79% of them appearing once. The entry originates in a study of cytomegalovirus exposure and HLA in healthy donors. Study in general: Earlier results showed 90 million to 130 million unique TCR beta sequences derived from roughly 180 million T cells.

The CDR3 covers 14 residues. The trim removed 6 bases at V and 5 bases at J, leaving 9 bases unmatched. CDR1 is LGHNA and CDR2 is YNFKEQ in the germline V gene. The source material was PBMCs. The chain has TRBV4-2 and TRBJ2-7; 8 nucleotides align to TRBD1. The receptor was isolated from a young man in good health and CMV-seropositive. The CDR3 loop reads CASSRGQGANEQYF. The DNA for the CDR3 is TGTGCCAGCAGTCGTGGGCAGGGGGCGAACGAGCAGTACTTC.